The T cell receptor beta chain described here comes from a study of blood T cells in healthy people across ages. Next came a second PCR, run for about 7 to 12 cycles, which used a sample-barcoded 5' primer along with a J-beta primer mix. MiXCR, applied by TCRdb to the 5' RACE reads, yields one record per CDR3 protein. The sample has approximately 810,000 distinct CDR3 sequences; roughly 40% are singletons. Total RNA extracted from each sample amounted to at least 5.5 micrograms. The CDR3 length is 15 residues. Germline V gene data show CDR1 as SGHRS and CDR2 as YFSETQ. The V and J ends lost 3 bases and 1 base, in that order; junction bases with no gene match: 6.

Input material: blood. V and J are TRBV5-1 and TRBJ2-5, with 7 bases identical to TRBD2. The clonotype comes from a man between 18 and 35 years old in good health. The CDR3 is CASSSTPGGQETQYF. The CDR3 DNA follows: TGCGCCAGCAGCTCAACACCGGGGGGCCAAGAGACCCAGTACTTC.